This TCR beta chain came from a study of Ad26.COV2.S vaccination and SARS-CoV-2 variants. Broader study findings: Substantial breadth in spike-specific CD8+ and CD4+ T cell responses was reportedly seen after vaccination. Comparability of non-spike TCR breadth was observed across vaccine and placebo recipients.

Noted treatment: around 19 received Ad26.COV2.S at low or high dose, single or two shots; about 5 received placebo; per-sample allocation not given. Material that was analyzed had been drawn on day 63 after the first vaccine or placebo injection. J lost 3 bases, V lost 10 bases, and 7 bases had no gene match. In germline, CDR1 is SNHLY, CDR2 FYNNEI. This CDR3 comprises 16 residues. Data came from immunoSEQ multiplex PCR; TCRdb stores just in-frame clones and leaves some out. The data hold around 500,000 clones, with 89% observed a single time. On this clone itself: Its antigen remains unidentified.

The sequence was collected from a person between 18 and 59 years old who received the Ad26.COV2.S COVID-19 vaccine or a placebo. The sequenced sample was peripheral blood, obtained in a trial of Ad26.COV2.S vaccine versus placebo. The chain joins TRBV2 to TRBJ2-1; the match to TRBD2 covers 15 bases. The CDR3 spells CATRTSGGAGYNEQFF. The DNA of the CDR3 is TGTGCCACCCGGACTAGCGGGGGGGCGGGCTACAATGAGCAGTTCTTC.